The rows below give T cell receptor beta chains drawn from one sample of a study of blood T cell repertoires in COVID-19. Sequenced by immunoSEQ multiplex PCR; TCRdb stores in-frame clones only, minus some. The profile covers about 210,000 clones, with 83% appearing a single time and 2.5% to 3% taken by the ten largest. The source material was peripheral blood. The receptor source for this set is a woman aged 35 to 49 with active or convalescent COVID-19. CDR3s include the opening cysteine and the closing phenylalanine or tryptophan. The D gene is left open where the match is weak. Rows may omit the clone size; those that give it use once, few, many or a size class.

TRBJ2-3,TRBV2,16,NA,NA,CASSEDGREATDTQYF,TGTGCCAGCAGTGAAGATGGCAGGGAGGCCACAGATACGCAGTATTTT
TRBJ2-1,TRBV5-1,16,few,NA,CASSLSGKSSYNEQFF,TGCGCCAGCAGCTTGTCGGGAAAGAGCTCCTACAATGAGCAGTTCTTC
TRBJ2-3,TRBV27,16,NA,TRBD1,CASSPFDRDGSDTQYF,TGTGCCAGCAGCCCGTTTGACAGGGACGGTTCAGATACGCAGTATTTT
TRBJ1-1,TRBV5-1,13,many,NA,CASSEGPGTEAFF,TGCGCCAGCAGCGAAGGGCCGGGGACTGAAGCTTTCTTT
TRBJ1-2,TRBV28,14,NA,NA,CASSSRPVQGGYTF,TGTGCCAGCAGTTCCCGGCCAGTTCAGGGTGGCTACACCTTC
TRBJ1-4,TRBV5-4,15,NA,NA,CASSLGGGLEEKLFF,TGTGCCAGCAGCTTGGGTGGAGGGCTAGAAGAAAAACTGTTTTTT
TRBJ2-1,TRBV7-9,16,NA,TRBD1,CASSLGAGGPYNEQFF,TGTGCCAGCAGCTTAGGTGCAGGGGGTCCCTACAATGAGCAGTTCTTC
TRBJ1-1,TRBV9,14,NA,NA,CASSGGHLNTEAFF,TGTGCCAGCAGCGGTGGACACTTGAACACTGAAGCTTTCTTT
TRBJ1-3,TRBV5-1,15,NA,NA,CASSLFGSSGNTIYF,TGCGCCAGCAGCTTATTCGGGAGCTCTGGAAACACCATATATTTT
TRBJ2-1,TRBV11-1,16,NA,TRBD2,CASSFGGGISYNEQFF,TGTGCCAGCAGCTTTGGGGGGGGGATTTCCTACAATGAGCAGTTCTTC
TRBJ1-1,TRBV7-3,13,NA,NA,CASSGSVNTEAFF,TGTGCCAGCAGCGGTTCGGTGAACACTGAAGCTTTCTTT
TRBJ2-1,TRBV7-9,13,NA,NA,CASSAVSYNEQFF,TGTGCCAGCAGCGCAGTCTCTTACAATGAGCAGTTCTTC
TRBJ1-1,TRBV5-6,13,once,NA,CASSPSLNTEAFF,TGTGCCAGCAGCCCCAGTTTGAACACTGAAGCTTTCTTT
TRBJ1-4,TRBV24-1,13,NA,NA,CATSGVANEKLFF,TGTGCCACCAGTGGAGTGGCTAATGAAAAACTGTTTTTT
TRBJ1-6,TRBV7-5,15,few,NA,CARSFEGPKNSPLHF,TGTGCCAGAAGCTTTGAGGGTCCGAAAAATTCACCCCTCCACTTT
TRBJ2-7,TRBV28,14,NA,TRBD1,CASTYGTGGFEQYF,TGTGCCAGCACTTACGGGACAGGGGGCTTCGAGCAGTACTTC
TRBJ2-5,TRBV5-1,15,NA,NA,CASSLVRTAQETQYF,TGCGCCAGCAGCTTGGTTCGGACAGCACAAGAGACCCAGTACTTC
TRBJ2-5,TRBV19,14,NA,NA,CASSIQGGGKTQYF,TGTGCCAGTAGTATTCAAGGGGGTGGTAAGACCCAGTACTTC
TRBJ1-2,TRBV18,14,NA,NA,CASSLGIDSDGYTF,TGTGCCAGCTCACTGGGGATTGACAGCGACGGCTACACCTTC
TRBJ2-3,TRBV7-3,15,NA,TRBD2,CASSLTGLVADTQYF,TGTGCCAGCAGCTTAACAGGACTAGTGGCAGATACGCAGTATTTT
TRBJ2-7,TRBV6-5,14,NA,TRBD2,CASSYGRGAYEQYF,TGTGCCAGCAGTTACGGGCGGGGGGCCTACGAGCAGTACTTC
TRBJ2-1,TRBV2,17,NA,NA,CASSGGGRSSSYNEQFF,TGTGCCAGCAGTGGAGGAGGGCGGTCCAGCTCCTACAATGAGCAGTTCTTC
TRBJ2-2,TRBV19,14,NA,NA,CASSSGVGTGELFF,TGTGCCAGTAGTTCCGGGGTGGGCACCGGGGAGCTGTTTTTT
TRBJ1-2,TRBV19,16,NA,NA,CASSKYLPGQNYGYTF,TGTGCCAGTAGTAAATATCTCCCTGGGCAGAACTATGGCTACACCTTC
TRBJ2-7,TRBV27,15,NA,NA,CASSFGGGSSYEQYF,TGTGCCAGCAGTTTTGGCGGAGGGAGCTCCTACGAGCAGTACTTC
TRBJ1-1,TRBV10-2,14,NA,NA,CASSERPGRTEAFF,TGCGCCAGCAGTGAAAGGCCCGGCAGGACTGAAGCTTTCTTT
TRBJ2-7,TRBV7-3,15,NA,TRBD1,CASTRQGRTGHEQYF,TGTGCCAGCACACGACAGGGGAGGACGGGCCACGAGCAGTACTTC
TRBJ1-2,TRBV4-1,16,NA,NA,CASSQENYRAAYGYTF,TGCGCCAGCAGCCAAGAAAACTACAGGGCCGCCTATGGCTACACCTTC
TRBJ1-1,TRBV9,17,NA,TRBD1,CASSVVTGGLGNTEAFF,TGTGCCAGCAGCGTAGTTACAGGGGGTCTCGGGAACACTGAAGCTTTCTTT
TRBJ2-7,TRBV5-1,14,NA,TRBD1,CASRTGTGAYEQYF,TGCGCCAGCAGGACCGGGACAGGGGCCTACGAGCAGTACTTC
TRBJ1-1,TRBV27,14,NA,NA,CASSFRQINTEAFF,TGTGCCAGCAGTTTTCGTCAGATCAACACTGAAGCTTTCTTT
TRBJ2-3,TRBV14,17,many,NA,CASSQDSAATSTDTQYF,TGTGCCAGCAGCCAAGATTCGGCGGCGACTAGCACAGATACGCAGTATTTT
TRBJ2-5,TRBV30,13,many,TRBD2,CACRRGGQETQYF,TGTGCCTGTCGGCGGGGGGGACAAGAGACCCAGTACTTC
TRBJ1-1,TRBV7-3,13,NA,NA,CASSLIPGYEAFF,TGTGCCAGCAGCTTAATACCAGGCTATGAAGCTTTCTTT
TRBJ1-1,TRBV28,16,NA,NA,CASSLKGFIMNTEAFF,TGTGCCAGCAGTTTAAAGGGGTTCATCATGAACACTGAAGCTTTCTTT
TRBJ1-1,TRBV28,14,NA,NA,CASSLSGANTEAFF,TGTGCCAGCAGTTTATCAGGGGCGAACACTGAAGCTTTCTTT
TRBJ2-7,TRBV2,14,NA,TRBD1,CASPRQGGAYEQYF,TGTGCCAGCCCCCGACAGGGGGGTGCCTACGAGCAGTACTTC
TRBJ2-7,TRBV4-3,15,once,NA,CASSQGGGDLREQYF,TGCGCCAGCAGCCAAGGGGGAGGCGATCTTCGCGAGCAGTACTTC
TRBJ2-2,TRBV7-3,14,NA,NA,CASSLGSSTGELFF,TGTGCCAGCAGCTTAGGGAGTAGCACCGGGGAGCTGTTTTTT
TRBJ2-7,TRBV6-6,12,NA,NA,CASSTGTYEQYF,TGTGCCAGCAGTACGGGAACCTACGAGCAGTACTTC
TRBJ2-7,TRBV19,15,NA,TRBD2,CASSFGLAGDYEQYF,TGTGCCAGTAGTTTCGGACTAGCGGGAGACTACGAGCAGTACTTC
TRBJ1-1,TRBV12-3/TRBV12-4,12,NA,NA,CASSPSFTEAFF,TGTGCCAGCAGTCCGTCCTTCACTGAAGCTTTCTTT
TRBJ2-1,TRBV9,14,once,NA,CASSVREPGNEQFF,TGTGCCAGCAGCGTACGGGAACCTGGAAATGAGCAGTTCTTC
TRBJ1-6,TRBV4-3,15,NA,NA,CASSQGAHFNSPLHF,TGCGCCAGCAGCCAAGGTGCTCACTTTAATTCACCCCTCCACTTT
TRBJ1-4,TRBV30,13,NA,TRBD1,CAWSGQGKEKLFF,TGTGCCTGGAGTGGACAGGGGAAGGAAAAACTGTTTTTT
TRBJ1-1,TRBV5-4,13,few,NA,CASSLGQDTEAFF,TGTGCCAGCAGCTTGGGTCAGGACACTGAAGCTTTCTTT
TRBJ2-3,TRBV9,15,NA,TRBD2,CASSPRLADTDTQYF,TGTGCCAGCAGCCCCCGACTAGCGGACACAGATACGCAGTATTTT
TRBJ2-7,TRBV27,15,NA,TRBD2,CASRVGLAATYEQYF,TGTGCCAGCAGAGTAGGACTAGCGGCAACCTACGAGCAGTACTTC
TRBJ2-5,TRBV2,11,NA,NA,CAINLKETQYF,TGTGCCATCAACCTAAAAGAGACCCAGTACTTC
TRBJ1-2,TRBV15,13,NA,NA,CATRSGNNYGYTF,TGTGCCACCAGGAGCGGGAATAACTATGGCTACACCTTC
TRBJ1-1,TRBV6-5,14,once,NA,CASKRGPMNTEAFF,TGTGCCAGCAAGCGGGGCCCTATGAACACTGAAGCTTTCTTT
TRBJ1-2,TRBV4-1,16,NA,TRBD1,CASSQDPGQRSYGYTF,TGCGCCAGCAGCCAAGATCCGGGACAGCGCAGCTATGGCTACACCTTC